These 8 T cell receptor beta chains originate from one sample sequenced in a study of blood T cell repertoires in COVID-19. TCRdb keeps only in-frame clones here, not all; method: immunoSEQ multiplex PCR. The table records roughly 220,000 clones, about 86% of them present only once. The sample consisted of PBMCs or T cells enriched from blood (not recorded which). These receptors originate from a woman between 35 and 50 years old with acute COVID-19.

Only one count was recorded for this clone. The rearrangement uses TRBV2 and TRBJ2-1; 9 positions agree with TRBD1. CDR1 SNHLY and CDR2 FYNNEI come from the germline V gene. With 5 bases clipped from V and 8 bases from J, the junction kept 10 bases outside the gene matches. The CDR3 runs 15 residues. The CDR3 region has the DNA TGTGCCAGCAGTTACAGGGGGCCCGGGGTTGATGAGCAGTTCTTC. Translating it yields CASSYRGPGVDEQFF.

The chain carries TRBV18 and TRBJ2-3; D gene unclear. CDR3 length: 12 amino acids. Trimming pared 6 bases from V and 4 bases from J, leaving 8 bases between. Germline values: CDR1 KGHSH, CDR2 LQKENI. The CDR3 DNA reads TGTGCCAGCTCGCGCCAATCAGATACGCAGTATTTT. This gives the protein CASSRQSDTQYF.

The V and J genes are TRBV18 and TRBJ2-7; the match to TRBD2 covers 15 bases. The CDR3 totals 15 residues. The germline V gene has CDR1 KGHSH and CDR2 LQKENI. The V segment lost 5 bases and the J segment 4 bases; nucleotides outside the gene matches: 3. The CDR3 loop is CASSGGTSGRYEQYF. CDR3 DNA: TGTGCCAGCTCAGGAGGGACTAGCGGGAGGTACGAGCAGTACTTC.

This rearrangement joins TRBV6-2 or TRBV6-3 to TRBJ2-7; weak D call: TRBD2 (6 bases). Germline V lookup: CDR1 MNHEY, CDR2 SVGEGT. The germline V and J ends were trimmed by 5 bases and 1 base, with 21 bases remaining between them. The length of the CDR3 is 17 residues. The CDR3 loop is CASSSSRAKEGSYEQYF. CDR3 sequence (DNA): TGTGCCAGCAGTAGCAGCCGGGCAAAGGAGGGTTCCTACGAGCAGTACTTC.

The V gene is TRBV6-1, the J gene TRBJ2-2, with D perhaps matching TRBD1 (5 bases). V was cut by 3 bases and J by 6 bases, with 14 bases left in between. The germline V gene encodes CDR1 MNHNS and CDR2 SASEGT. This CDR3 is built from 15 residues. The CDR3 region has the DNA TGTGCCAGCAGTGAGGCTTACAGGTATCCCGGGGAGCTGTTTTTT. Translation: CASSEAYRYPGELFF.

The rearrangement uses TRBV11-3 and TRBJ2-5; 9 bases are shared with TRBD2. This CDR3 has 16 amino acids. V lost 1 base, J lost 5 bases, and 8 bases stayed unmatched. The V gene's germline CDR1 is SGHNT and CDR2 YENEEA. The CDR3 loop is CASSLVVSGSGETQYF. CDR3 DNA sequence: TGTGCCAGCAGCTTAGTGGTTAGCGGGAGCGGTGAGACCCAGTACTTC.

The CDR3 bases are TGTGCCAGTAGGACAGGGACAGGGAGGGACACTGAAGCTTTCTTT. Its protein product is CASRTGTGRDTEAFF. The chain recombines TRBV19 with TRBJ1-1, with 9 bases identical to TRBD1. Germline CDR1 LNHDA, CDR2 SQIVND (reference sequence). The CDR3 is made up of 15 amino acids. Unmatched junction bases numbered 8, after V lost 6 bases and J lost 3 bases.

The rearrangement uses TRBV25-1 and TRBJ1-5, with D possibly matching TRBD1 (5 bases). The CDR3 totals 15 residues. Trimming shortened V by 1 base and J by 4 bases, and 11 bases separated the two germline ends. Germline V lookup: CDR1 MGHDK, CDR2 SYGVNS. The CDR3: CASSESTTENQPQHF. The CDR3 region has the DNA TGTGCCAGCAGTGAATCAACGACAGAGAATCAGCCCCAGCATTTT.